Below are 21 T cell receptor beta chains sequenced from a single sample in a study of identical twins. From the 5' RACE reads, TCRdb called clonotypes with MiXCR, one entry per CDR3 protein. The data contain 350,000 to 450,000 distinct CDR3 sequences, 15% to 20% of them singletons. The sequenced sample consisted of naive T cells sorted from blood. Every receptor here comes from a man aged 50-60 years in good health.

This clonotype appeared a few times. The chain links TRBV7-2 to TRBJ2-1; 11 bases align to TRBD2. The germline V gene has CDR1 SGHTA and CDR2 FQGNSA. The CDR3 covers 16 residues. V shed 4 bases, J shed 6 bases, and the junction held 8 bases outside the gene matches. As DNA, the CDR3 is TGTGCCAGCAGCTCCCGGAGACTAGCGGGGCTCAATGAGCAGTTCTTC. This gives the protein CASSSRRLAGLNEQFF.

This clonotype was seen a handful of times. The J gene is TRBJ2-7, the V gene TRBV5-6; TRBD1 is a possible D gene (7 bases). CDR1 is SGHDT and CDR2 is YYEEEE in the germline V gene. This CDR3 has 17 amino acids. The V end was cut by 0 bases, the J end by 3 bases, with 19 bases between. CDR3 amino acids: CASSLVEGARRDYEQYF. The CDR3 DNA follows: TGTGCCAGCAGCTTGGTGGAGGGGGCCCGACGGGACTACGAGCAGTACTTC.

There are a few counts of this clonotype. This chain's CDR3 is CASSPDQGYEQYF. In nucleotides, the CDR3 is TGTGCCAGCAGCCCCGACCAGGGATACGAGCAGTACTTC. The V call is TRBV7-2, the J call TRBJ2-7; the D gene is possibly TRBD1 (5 bases). The V end was cut by 5 bases, the J end by 4 bases, with 12 bases between. This CDR3 is built from 13 residues. The germline V gene encodes CDR1 SGHTA and CDR2 FQGNSA. The full variable domain, completed using reference TRBV7-2 and TRBJ2-7, is GAGVSQSPSNKVTEKGKDVELRCDPISGHTALYWYRQSLGQGLEFLIYFQGNSAPDKSGLPSDRFSAERTGGSVSTLTIQRTQQEDSAVYLCASSPDQGYEQYFGPGTRLTVT.

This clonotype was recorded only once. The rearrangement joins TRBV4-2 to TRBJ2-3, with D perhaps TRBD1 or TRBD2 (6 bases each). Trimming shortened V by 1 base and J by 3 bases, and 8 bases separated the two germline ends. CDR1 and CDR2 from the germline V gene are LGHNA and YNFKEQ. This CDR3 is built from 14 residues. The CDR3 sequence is CASSQAGATDTQYF. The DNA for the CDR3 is TGTGCCAGCAGCCAAGCGGGGGCGACAGATACGCAGTATTTT.

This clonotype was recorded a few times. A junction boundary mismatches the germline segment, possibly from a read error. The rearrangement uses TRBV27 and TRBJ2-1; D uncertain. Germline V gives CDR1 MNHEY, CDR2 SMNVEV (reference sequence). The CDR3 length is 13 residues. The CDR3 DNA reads TGTGCCAGCTCATATTCATCCTACAATGAGCGGTTCTTC. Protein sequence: CASSYSSYNERFF.

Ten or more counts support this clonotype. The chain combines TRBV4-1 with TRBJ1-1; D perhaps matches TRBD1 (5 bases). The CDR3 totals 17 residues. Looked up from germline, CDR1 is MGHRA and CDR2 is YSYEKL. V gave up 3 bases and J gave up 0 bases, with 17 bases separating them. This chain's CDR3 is CASSHPPGRAMNTEAFF. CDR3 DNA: TGCGCCAGCAGCCATCCGCCGGGACGGGCTATGAACACTGAAGCTTTCTTT.

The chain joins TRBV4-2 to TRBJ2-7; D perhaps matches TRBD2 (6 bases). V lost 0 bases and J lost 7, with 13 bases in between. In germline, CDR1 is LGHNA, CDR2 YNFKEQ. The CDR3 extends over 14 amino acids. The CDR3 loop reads CASSQDRRVGEQYF. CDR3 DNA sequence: TGTGCCAGCAGCCAAGATCGGAGGGTGGGAGAGCAGTACTTC.

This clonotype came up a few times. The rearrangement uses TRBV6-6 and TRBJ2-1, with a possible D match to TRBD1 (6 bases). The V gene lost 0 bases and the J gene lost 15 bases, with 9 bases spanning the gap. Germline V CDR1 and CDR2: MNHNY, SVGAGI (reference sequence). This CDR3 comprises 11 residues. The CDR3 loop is CASSYSGGGFF. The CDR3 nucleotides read TGTGCCAGCAGTTACTCTGGGGGCGGGTTCTTC.

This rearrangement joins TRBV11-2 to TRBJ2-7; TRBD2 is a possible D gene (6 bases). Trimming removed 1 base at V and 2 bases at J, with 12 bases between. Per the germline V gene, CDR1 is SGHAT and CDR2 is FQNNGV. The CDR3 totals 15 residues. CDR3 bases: TGTGCCAGCAGCTTAGTAGGCGGGGACCCCTACGAGCAGTACTTC. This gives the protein CASSLVGGDPYEQYF. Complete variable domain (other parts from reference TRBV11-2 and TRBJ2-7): EAGVAQSPRYKIIEKRQSVAFWCNPISGHATLYWYQQILGQGPKLLIQFQNNGVVDDSQLPKDRFSAERLKGVDSTLKIQPAKLEDSAVYLCASSLVGGDPYEQYFGPGTRLTVT.

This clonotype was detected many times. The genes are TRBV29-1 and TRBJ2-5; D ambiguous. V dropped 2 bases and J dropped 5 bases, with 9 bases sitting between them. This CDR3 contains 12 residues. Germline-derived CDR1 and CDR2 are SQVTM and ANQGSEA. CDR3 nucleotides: TGCAGCGTTGAACTGGGCCCGGAGACCCAGTACTTC. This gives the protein CSVELGPETQYF.

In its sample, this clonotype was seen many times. As DNA, the CDR3 is TGTGCCAGTGGGAGGACAGGGGCCTACGAGCAGTACTTC. Encoded protein: CASGRTGAYEQYF. The chain employs TRBV19 and TRBJ2-7, with TRBD1 matching 9 bases. The ends lost 8 bases at V and 2 bases at J; junction bases unmatched: 4. Germline CDR1 LNHDA, CDR2 SQIVND (reference sequence). This CDR3 is 13 amino acids long.

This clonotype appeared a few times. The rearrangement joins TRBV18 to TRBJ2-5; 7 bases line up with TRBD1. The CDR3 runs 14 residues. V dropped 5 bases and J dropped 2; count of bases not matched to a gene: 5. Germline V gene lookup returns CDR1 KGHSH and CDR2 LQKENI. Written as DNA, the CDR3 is TGTGCCAGCTCATCCACAGGGGTACAAGAGACCCAGTACTTC. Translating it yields CASSSTGVQETQYF.

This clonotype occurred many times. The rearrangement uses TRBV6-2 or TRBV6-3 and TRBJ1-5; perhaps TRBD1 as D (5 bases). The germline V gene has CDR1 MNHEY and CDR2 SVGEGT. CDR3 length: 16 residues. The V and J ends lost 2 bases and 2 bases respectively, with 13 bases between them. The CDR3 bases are TGTGCCAGCAGTTACGGGGACTTCGGTGGCAATCAGCCCCAGCATTTT. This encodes CASSYGDFGGNQPQHF.

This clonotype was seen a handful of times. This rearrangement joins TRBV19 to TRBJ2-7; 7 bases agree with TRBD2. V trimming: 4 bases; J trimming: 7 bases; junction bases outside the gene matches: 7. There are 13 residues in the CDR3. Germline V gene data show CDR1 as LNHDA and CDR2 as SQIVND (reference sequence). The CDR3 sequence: CASSSGRAQEQYF. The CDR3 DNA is TGTGCCAGTAGTAGTGGGAGGGCCCAAGAGCAGTACTTC. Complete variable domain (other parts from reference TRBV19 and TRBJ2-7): DGGITQSPKYLFRKEGQNVTLSCEQNLNHDAMYWYRQDPGQGLRLIYYSQIVNDFQKGDIAEGYSVSREKKESFPLTVTSAQKNPTAFYLCASSSGRAQEQYFGPGTRLTVT.

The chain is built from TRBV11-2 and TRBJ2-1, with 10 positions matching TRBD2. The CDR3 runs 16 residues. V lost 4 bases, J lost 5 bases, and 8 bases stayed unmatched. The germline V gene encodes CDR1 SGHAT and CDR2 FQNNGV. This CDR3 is CASSYRLAGRHNEQFF. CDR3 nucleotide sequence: TGTGCCAGCAGCTACCGACTAGCGGGTCGACACAATGAGCAGTTCTTC. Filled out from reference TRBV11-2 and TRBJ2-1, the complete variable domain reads EAGVAQSPRYKIIEKRQSVAFWCNPISGHATLYWYQQILGQGPKLLIQFQNNGVVDDSQLPKDRFSAERLKGVDSTLKIQPAKLEDSAVYLCASSYRLAGRHNEQFFGPGTRLTVL.

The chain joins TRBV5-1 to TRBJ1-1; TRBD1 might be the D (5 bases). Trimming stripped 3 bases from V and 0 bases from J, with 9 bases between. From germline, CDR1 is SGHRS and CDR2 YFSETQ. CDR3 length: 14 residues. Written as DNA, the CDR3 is TGCGCCAGCAGCTGGGACGGAATGAACACTGAAGCTTTCTTT. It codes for CASSWDGMNTEAFF.

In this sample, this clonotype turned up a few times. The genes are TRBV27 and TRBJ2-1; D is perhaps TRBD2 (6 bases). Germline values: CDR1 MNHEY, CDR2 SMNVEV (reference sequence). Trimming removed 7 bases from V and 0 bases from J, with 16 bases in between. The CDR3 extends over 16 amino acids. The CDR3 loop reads CASTRVGGSSYNEQFF. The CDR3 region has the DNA TGTGCCAGCACCAGGGTCGGAGGGAGCTCCTACAATGAGCAGTTCTTC.

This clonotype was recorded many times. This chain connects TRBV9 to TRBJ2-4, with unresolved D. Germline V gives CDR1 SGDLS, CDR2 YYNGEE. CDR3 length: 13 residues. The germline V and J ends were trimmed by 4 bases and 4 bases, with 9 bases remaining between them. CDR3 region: CASSSDQKNIQYF. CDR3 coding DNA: TGTGCCAGCAGCTCAGACCAGAAAAACATTCAGTACTTC.

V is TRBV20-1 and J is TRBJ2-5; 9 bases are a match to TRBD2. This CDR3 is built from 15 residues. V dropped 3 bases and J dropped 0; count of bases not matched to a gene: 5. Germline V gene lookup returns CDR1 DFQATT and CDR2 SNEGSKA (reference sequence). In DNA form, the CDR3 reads TGCAGTGCTAGCCCGGCTAGCGGGAACCAAGAGACCCAGTACTTC. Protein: CSASPASGNQETQYF.

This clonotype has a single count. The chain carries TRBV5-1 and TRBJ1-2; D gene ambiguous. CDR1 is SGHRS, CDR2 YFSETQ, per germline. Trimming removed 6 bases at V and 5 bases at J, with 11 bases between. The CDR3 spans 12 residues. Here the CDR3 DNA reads TGCGCCAGCACCCCGGGAGGTTATGGCTACACCTTC. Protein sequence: CASTPGGYGYTF.

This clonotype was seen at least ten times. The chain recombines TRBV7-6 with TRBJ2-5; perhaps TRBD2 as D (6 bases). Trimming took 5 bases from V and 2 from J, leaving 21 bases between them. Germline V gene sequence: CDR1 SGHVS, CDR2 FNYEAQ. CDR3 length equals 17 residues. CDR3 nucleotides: TGTGCCAGCAGCCTTTTTAGGTCGGCTAGCGAACAAGAGACCCAGTACTTC. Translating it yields CASSLFRSASEQETQYF. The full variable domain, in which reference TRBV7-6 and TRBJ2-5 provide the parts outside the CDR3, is GAGVSQSPRYKVTKRGQDVALRCDPISGHVSLYWYRQALGQGPEFLTYFNYEAQQDKSGLPNDRFSAERPEGSISTLTIQRTEQRDSAMYRCASSLFRSASEQETQYFGPGTRLLVL.